This T cell receptor beta chain was sequenced during a study of T cells in Graves' hyperthyroidism and ophthalmopathy. TCR beta CDR3 region amplification was performed from RNA transcripts. TCR CDR3 underwent first-round RT-PCR with the HTBI primer set. TCRdb analysed the multiplex PCR reads with MiXCR anew, one entry per CDR3 protein. This sample has hundreds of thousands of distinct CDR3 sequences, with approximately 15% found just once. V was cut by 0 bases and J by 6 bases, with 9 bases left in between. This CDR3 is 14 amino acids long. CDR1 is SGDLS, CDR2 YYNGEE, per germline. Cells are PBMCs isolated from 10 ml of fresh blood. This clonotype was seen a handful of times.

The chain carries TRBV9 and TRBJ2-2; D is undetermined. The receptor was derived from a woman aged 18-30 years with Graves' hyperthyroidism. Sequences were obtained from blood. The CDR3 bases are TGTGCCAGCAGCGTAGTTACCGGGCCCGGGGAGCTGTTTTTT. This gives the protein CASSVVTGPGELFF.